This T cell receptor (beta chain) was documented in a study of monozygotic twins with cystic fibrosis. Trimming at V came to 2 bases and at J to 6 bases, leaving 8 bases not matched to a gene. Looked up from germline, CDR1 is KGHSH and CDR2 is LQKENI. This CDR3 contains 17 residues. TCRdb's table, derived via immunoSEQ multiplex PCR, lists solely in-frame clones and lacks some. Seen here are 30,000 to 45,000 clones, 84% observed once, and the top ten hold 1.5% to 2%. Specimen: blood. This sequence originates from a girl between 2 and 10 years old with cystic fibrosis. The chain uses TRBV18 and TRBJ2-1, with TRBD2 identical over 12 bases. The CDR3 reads CASSPALTSGGGNEQFF. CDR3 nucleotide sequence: TGTGCCAGCTCACCAGCGTTGACTAGCGGGGGAGGCAATGAGCAGTTCTTC.